Listed below are T cell receptor beta chains from one sample, sequenced in a study of T cell changes during pregnancy in multiple sclerosis. Using immunoSEQ multiplex PCR, the repertoire was profiled, and TCRdb retains in-frame clones only, with some absent. The sample gives some 59,000 clones, roughly nine tenths of which show up once; under 3% is in the top ten. The input for sequencing was peripheral blood, taken in the first trimester of pregnancy. The receptors come from a female donor with multiple sclerosis, enrolled in a pregnancy study. Both conserved end residues are part of each CDR3. The D gene is left open where the match is weak. Where a row states a size, it is once, few, many or the class of an expanded clone; other rows omit it.

J	length	V	size	D	CDR3	DNA
TRBJ2-2	14	TRBV7-2	NA	NA	CASSLLGRSGELFF	TGTGCCAGCAGCTTATTGGGGCGAAGCGGGGAGCTGTTTTTT
TRBJ2-7	13	TRBV28	once	NA	CASSYGFSDEQYF	TGTGCCAGCAGTTACGGGTTTAGCGACGAGCAGTACTTC
TRBJ2-3	15	TRBV7-8	NA	NA	CASSLQGFYTDTQYF	TGTGCCAGCAGCTTACAGGGGTTTTACACAGATACGCAGTATTTT
TRBJ1-1	14	TRBV7-8	NA	TRBD1	CASSQDRGRTEAFF	TGTGCCAGCAGCCAGGACAGGGGCCGGACTGAAGCTTTCTTT
TRBJ1-2	13	TRBV7-9	NA	NA	CASSQTGSDGYTF	TGTGCCAGCAGCCAAACAGGGTCCGATGGCTACACCTTC
TRBJ2-1	15	TRBV13	NA	TRBD2	CASRPTSGIGNEQFF	TGTGCCAGCAGGCCCACTAGCGGGATTGGCAATGAGCAGTTCTTC
TRBJ2-7	14	TRBV7-2	NA	NA	CASSLAVGYYEQYF	TGTGCCAGCAGCTTAGCCGTCGGGTACTACGAGCAGTACTTC
TRBJ2-2	16	TRBV11-3	NA	TRBD1	CASSIRQGISTGELFF	TGTGCCAGCAGCATACGACAGGGGATTAGTACCGGGGAGCTGTTTTTT
TRBJ1-6	17	TRBV4-3	NA	TRBD1	CASSRGGPGQGISPLHF	TGCGCCAGCAGCCGCGGAGGGCCGGGACAGGGTATTTCACCCCTCCACTTT
TRBJ2-5	15	TRBV12-5	NA	NA	CASGLVQGGGETQYF	TGTGCTAGTGGTTTGGTACAGGGGGGAGGGGAGACCCAGTACTTC
TRBJ2-1	15	TRBV9	NA	NA	CASSPGNYDYNEQFF	TGTGCCAGCAGCCCCGGGAACTACGACTACAATGAGCAGTTCTTC
TRBJ1-1	15	TRBV9	NA	TRBD1	CASSAGQGLRTEAFF	TGTGCCAGCAGCGCGGGACAGGGGTTGAGAACTGAAGCTTTCTTT
TRBJ1-1	13	TRBV10-3	NA	NA	CAITTPGHRIAFF	TGTGCCATCACCACGCCGGGACACCGAATAGCTTTCTTT
TRBJ2-7	14	TRBV10-3	NA	NA	CAISDRLAAYEQYF	TGTGCCATCAGTGACAGGCTGGCAGCCTACGAGCAGTACTTC
TRBJ2-1	15	TRBV7-7	once	TRBD1	CASSFGQGTYNEQFF	TGTGCCAGCAGCTTCGGACAGGGTACCTACAATGAGCAGTTCTTC
TRBJ2-2	14	TRBV5-1	once	NA	CASRGAGNTGELFF	TGCGCCAGCAGGGGTGCGGGGAACACCGGGGAGCTGTTTTTT
TRBJ2-2	17	TRBV7-8	NA	NA	CASSLGTTSDLTGELFF	TGTGCCAGCAGCTTAGGGACTACTTCCGACCTCACCGGGGAGCTGTTTTTT
TRBJ2-5	14	TRBV7-7	once	TRBD2	CASSLGTSGETQYF	TGTGCCAGCAGCTTAGGGACTAGCGGGGAGACCCAGTACTTC
TRBJ2-1	17	TRBV6-1	NA	NA	CASRVMGGSHSYNEQFF	TGTGCCAGCCGTGTGATGGGTGGGAGCCACTCCTACAATGAGCAGTTCTTC
TRBJ2-2	15	TRBV5-1	once	NA	CASSLGGSLTGELFF	TGCGCCAGCAGCTTGGGCGGCAGCCTGACCGGGGAGCTGTTTTTT
TRBJ1-5	12	TRBV19	NA	NA	CASRGVGQPQHF	TGTGCCAGTCGCGGGGTCGGACAGCCCCAGCATTTT
TRBJ1-3	14	TRBV7-2	NA	NA	CASSSGGDGNTIYF	TGTGCCAGCAGCTCAGGAGGGGACGGAAACACCATATATTTT
TRBJ2-7	12	TRBV6-5	NA	NA	CASSKLPYEQYF	TGTGCCAGCAGTAAACTACCCTACGAGCAGTACTTC
TRBJ1-2	19	TRBV19	NA	NA	CASSIGRYGEAGGNYGYTF	TGTGCCAGTAGTATAGGGCGATATGGAGAGGCTGGGGGCAACTATGGCTACACCTTC
TRBJ2-1	16	TRBV5-4	NA	TRBD2	CASSLDLSGTYNEQFF	TGTGCCAGCAGCTTGGATCTTAGCGGGACCTACAATGAGCAGTTCTTC